One and the same sample provided the 31 T cell receptor beta chains below, sequenced in a study of OX40 agonist ivuxolimab in advanced cancers. The table came from immunoSEQ multiplex PCR; TCRdb's copy has only in-frame clones and leaves some out. The table has 50,000 to 65,000 clones, 70% to 90% seen once; the top ten hold approximately 2%. This sample comprised CD4+ or CD8+ T cells sorted from blood, obtained in a trial of the OX40 agonist ivuxolimab. The receptors were sampled from an adult with an advanced solid tumor such as melanoma, head and neck, liver or kidney cancer.

The chain employs TRBV21-1 and TRBJ2-5; the DNA was not compared with TRBD2, the D call given in the table. TRBV21-1 is listed as a pseudogene. The CDR3 length is 13 residues. The DNA for the CDR3 is TGTGCCAGCACCCCCCAGAAAGAGCGGGCCCAGTACTTC. It is translated as CASTPQKERAQYF.

The chain recombines TRBV11-1 with TRBJ2-3, with 7 nucleotides matching TRBD1. The CDR3 totals 15 residues. CDR1 and CDR2 (germline): SGHAT, FQDESV (reference sequence). V shed 7 bases, J shed 2 bases, and the junction held 9 bases outside the gene matches. The DNA for the CDR3 is TGTGCCAGCACCCCGTGGACAGGAGCCACAGATACGCAGTATTTT. This encodes CASTPWTGATDTQYF.

The CDR3 region has the DNA TGTGCCAGCAGTTGGGACTCAGTCAATGAGCAGTTCTTC. This encodes CASSWDSVNEQFF. The rearrangement uses TRBV2 and TRBJ2-1; a weak D match, TRBD2 (6 bases). V lost 5 bases and J lost 6, with 11 bases in between. CDR1 is SNHLY, CDR2 FYNNEI, per germline. CDR3 length: 13 residues. Supplemented by reference TRBV2 and TRBJ2-1, the full variable domain reads EPEVTQTPSHQVTQMGQEVILRCVPISNHLYFYWYRQILGQKVEFLVSFYNNEISEKSEIFDDQFSVERPDGSNFTLKIRSTKLEDSAMYFCASSWDSVNEQFFGPGTRLTVL.

The rearrangement uses TRBV5-8 and TRBJ2-7; D unresolved. V lost 0 bases and J 1 base, leaving 8 bases between the germline ends. The CDR3 extends over 14 amino acids. CDR1 is SGHTS and CDR2 is YDEGEE in the germline V gene. Here the CDR3 DNA reads TGTGCCAGCAGCTTGGGACGCCGATCCTACGAGCAGTACTTC. Protein product: CASSLGRRSYEQYF. The full variable domain, in which reference TRBV5-8 and TRBJ2-7 provide the parts outside the CDR3, is EAGVTQSPTHLIKTRGQQATLRCSPISGHTSVYWYQQALGLGLQFLLWYDEGEERNRGNFPPRFSGRQFPNYSSELNVNALELEDSALYLCASSLGRRSYEQYFGPGTRLTVT.

V usage is TRBV19 and J usage is TRBJ1-2; TRBD1 aligns across 8 bases. This CDR3 is 15 amino acids long. CDR1 and CDR2 from the germline V gene are LNHDA and SQIVND (reference sequence). The junction had 14 bases not matched to a gene; V was cut back by 6 bases and J by 8 bases. The CDR3 nucleotides read TGTGCCAGTAGCGACGGGACAGGCGGCCGAGGAGGCTACACCTTC. Encoded protein: CASSDGTGGRGGYTF.

This sequence joins TRBV11-2 and TRBJ2-7; D is possibly TRBD1 (5 bases). Germline V gene sequence: CDR1 SGHAT, CDR2 FQNNGV. This CDR3 is 16 amino acids long. The ends were cut back, 3 bases at V and 3 bases at J, with 18 bases in the middle. The CDR3 region has the DNA TGTGCCAGCAGCTTTCTTAGGACAAATTTGGGCTACGAGCAGTACTTC. Its protein product is CASSFLRTNLGYEQYF. Complete variable domain (other parts from reference TRBV11-2 and TRBJ2-7): EAGVAQSPRYKIIEKRQSVAFWCNPISGHATLYWYQQILGQGPKLLIQFQNNGVVDDSQLPKDRFSAERLKGVDSTLKIQPAKLEDSAVYLCASSFLRTNLGYEQYFGPGTRLTVT.

J is TRBJ2-1 and V is TRBV11-2; TRBD2 matches at 8 bases. Germline V CDR1 and CDR2: SGHAT, FQNNGV. This CDR3 is 17 amino acids long. The V gene end was trimmed by 7 bases and the J gene end by 0 bases; junction bases not matched to a gene: 11. CDR3 sequence: CASTDRRSGGSYNEQFF. The CDR3, as DNA: TGTGCCAGCACCGATCGTCGAAGCGGGGGCTCCTACAATGAGCAGTTCTTC.

As concerns this clone: The same CDR3 also results from other DNA sequences found in this sample. The CDR3 spells CSASREETQYF. CDR3 nucleotide sequence: TGCAGTGCTAGCAGGGAAGAGACCCAGTACTTC. The rearrangement uses TRBV20-1 and TRBJ2-5; a possible D gene is TRBD1 (5 bases). V was shortened by 3 bases and J by 3 bases, with 5 bases between the two germline ends. The V gene's germline CDR1 is DFQATT and CDR2 SNEGSKA (reference sequence). This CDR3 spans 11 amino acids.

The chain combines TRBV28 with TRBJ2-3; D possibly corresponds to TRBD2 (6 bases). Trimming removed 3 bases at V and 3 bases at J, with 13 bases between. CDR3 length: 15 amino acids. Germline V CDR1 and CDR2: MDHEN, SYDVKM. CDR3 in DNA: TGTGCCAGCAGTTTTGGAGGGGCGGGTACAGATACGCAGTATTTT. Translated, it gives CASSFGGAGTDTQYF.

The V and J genes are TRBV27 and TRBJ2-3, with D tentatively TRBD2 (5 bases). Germline V gives CDR1 MNHEY, CDR2 SMNVEV (reference sequence). V was trimmed by 2 bases and J by 6 bases, leaving 15 bases between them. The CDR3 consists of 15 residues. The CDR3 reads CASSLVFGRRDTQYF. CDR3 coding DNA: TGTGCCAGCAGTTTAGTCTTCGGCAGGAGGGATACGCAGTATTTT.

V is TRBV6-5 and J is TRBJ2-5; either TRBD1 or TRBD2 may supply D (6 bases each). The CDR3 is 14 residues long. V lost 6 bases to trimming and J lost 4 bases, with 15 bases between them. CDR1 and CDR2 (germline): MNHEY, SVGAGI. CDR3 protein: CASRAPGGRETQYF. The CDR3, as DNA: TGTGCCAGCAGGGCCCCCGGGGGCAGAGAGACCCAGTACTTC.

The chain uses TRBV6-1 and TRBJ1-1; possible D gene TRBD1, 6 bases. The CDR3 contains 14 residues. Germline CDR1 reads MNHNS; CDR2 reads SASEGT. V lost 6 bases, J lost 4 bases, and 15 bases lay in between. The CDR3 DNA is TGTGCCAGCAGCGCTACCCAGGGGATCACTGAAGCTTTCTTT. This gives the protein CASSATQGITEAFF.

The chain uses TRBV11-3 and TRBJ2-2; TRBD2 agrees at 8 bases. The CDR3 is 13 residues long. V lost 6 bases to trimming and J lost 7 bases; unmatched junction nucleotides: 4. Germline CDR1 SGHNT, CDR2 YENEEA. CDR3 loop: CASSRSGIGELFF. The CDR3 bases are TGTGCCAGCAGTCGTAGCGGGATCGGGGAGCTGTTTTTT.

CDR3 nucleotide sequence: TGCGCCAGCAGCTTTGGGGGGTCCTCTGGAAACACCATATATTTT. Translation: CASSFGGSSGNTIYF. This chain uses TRBV5-1 with TRBJ1-3; maybe TRBD1 (5 bases). The CDR3 extends over 15 amino acids. The V and J ends lost 2 bases and 0 bases respectively, with 9 bases between them. Germline CDR1 is SGHRS and CDR2 is YFSETQ.

The chain is built from TRBV28 and TRBJ2-7; D not resolved. CDR1 is MDHEN and CDR2 is SYDVKM in the germline V gene. The CDR3 is 15 residues long. The V gene lost 3 bases and the J gene lost 3 bases, with 15 bases spanning the gap. CDR3 region: CASSFGQEPSYEQYF. The CDR3 nucleotides read TGTGCCAGCAGTTTTGGGCAGGAACCGAGCTACGAGCAGTACTTC.

As DNA, the CDR3 is TGTGCCGTCCACACAGGATCCAGCACCCTTGGCTACACCTTC. Encoded protein: CAVHTGSSTLGYTF. The chain uses TRBV28 and TRBJ1-2, with D possibly TRBD1 on 5 matching bases. V was cut by 11 bases and J by 7 bases, with 23 bases left in between. Per germline, CDR1 MDHEN and CDR2 SYDVKM. This CDR3 has 14 amino acids.

The chain combines TRBV7-3 with TRBJ2-3, with a weak D call TRBD2 (5 bases). CDR3 length: 16 amino acids. Looked up from germline, CDR1 is SGHTA and CDR2 is FQGTGA. The V end lost 1 base, the J end lost 4 bases, and 15 bases lay between the germline ends. CDR3 nucleotide sequence: TGTGCCAGCAGCTTAAGCCCTCTTGGCGGGCCAGATACGCAGTATTTT. This encodes CASSLSPLGGPDTQYF. Based on the CDR3 plus reference TRBV7-3 and TRBJ2-3, the full variable domain is GAGVSQTPSNKVTEKGKYVELRCDPISGHTALYWYRQSLGQGPEFLIYFQGTGAADDSGLPNDRFFAVRPEGSVSTLKIQRTERGDSAVYLCASSLSPLGGPDTQYFGPGTRLTVL.

This chain uses TRBV7-2 with TRBJ2-7; no reliable D call. Germline V gives CDR1 SGHTA, CDR2 FQGNSA. Deletions cut 2 bases from V and 0 bases from J, with 8 bases between. This CDR3 contains 14 residues. CDR3 in amino acids: CASSLMQASYEQYF. For the CDR3, the DNA is TGTGCCAGCAGCTTAATGCAGGCCTCCTACGAGCAGTACTTC.

The chain couples TRBV2 to TRBJ2-7, with D hard to call. Trimming shortened V by 5 bases and J by 2 bases, and 10 bases separated the two germline ends. The CDR3 is 13 residues long. From germline, CDR1 is SNHLY and CDR2 FYNNEI. The CDR3 DNA is TGTGCCAGCAGTAGGTACCAAGCCTACGAGCAGTACTTC. Its translation is CASSRYQAYEQYF.

The chain employs TRBV28 and TRBJ2-1; D is possibly TRBD2 (6 bases). The ends were cut back, 3 bases at V and 8 bases at J, with 14 bases in the middle. The germline gives CDR1 MDHEN, CDR2 SYDVKM. There are 14 residues in the CDR3. CDR3 sequence (DNA): TGTGCCAGCAGTTTTCTGGGAGGTAGGGATGAGCAGTTCTTC. This encodes CASSFLGGRDEQFF.

CDR3 in amino acids: CASSQAISLVGGGYTF. The DNA for the CDR3 is TGTGCCAGCAGCCAAGCAATCAGCTTAGTGGGTGGCGGCTACACCTTC. The V and J genes are TRBV14 and TRBJ1-2; D uncertain. With 1 base removed from V and 8 bases from J, the gap between germline ends came to 20 bases. The CDR3 covers 16 residues. Germline values: CDR1 SGHDN, CDR2 FVKESK.

The genes are TRBV6-5 and TRBJ1-3; 7 bases map to TRBD1. The V and J ends lost 6 bases and 0 bases, in that order; junction bases with no gene match: 5. Germline CDR1 and CDR2: MNHEY and SVGAGI. The length of the CDR3 is 15 residues. Here the CDR3 reads CASSRGGPSGNTIYF. The CDR3 DNA reads as TGTGCCAGCAGCAGAGGGGGCCCCTCTGGAAACACCATATATTTT.

The chain couples TRBV5-4 to TRBJ2-3; D may be TRBD2 (6 bases). The CDR3 has 15 residues. The germline V gene has CDR1 SGHNT and CDR2 YYREEE (reference sequence). Trimming pared 3 bases from V and 2 bases from J, leaving 13 bases between. CDR3 nucleotide sequence: TGTGCCAGCAGCTCGCCTAGCGAAACCACAGATACGCAGTATTTT. Translating gives CASSSPSETTDTQYF. Full variable domain (remainder filled in from reference TRBV5-4 and TRBJ2-3): ETGVTQSPTHLIKTRGQQVTLRCSSQSGHNTVSWYQQALGQGPQFIFQYYREEENGRGNFPPRFSGLQFPNYSSELNVNALELDDSALYLCASSSPSETTDTQYFGPGTRLTVL.

This chain joins TRBV5-1 and TRBJ2-7; 7 bases agree with TRBD1. J was trimmed by 3 bases and V by 7 bases; bases with no gene match: 13. Germline CDR1 SGHRS, CDR2 YFSETQ. The CDR3 loop spans 15 amino acids. The CDR3 here is CASHQRKTGYYEQYF. The CDR3 coding sequence is TGCGCCAGCCATCAGAGGAAGACAGGGTACTACGAGCAGTACTTC. Together with reference TRBV5-1 and TRBJ2-7, the CDR3 gives the full variable domain: KAGVTQTPRYLIKTRGQQVTLSCSPISGHRSVSWYQQTPGQGLQFLFEYFSETQRNKGNFPGRFSGRQFSNSRSEMNVSTLELGDSALYLCASHQRKTGYYEQYFGPGTRLTVT.

The rearrangement links TRBV7-2 to TRBJ1-2, with unresolved D. The CDR3 covers 14 residues. Trimming cost V 5 bases and J 2 bases, with 12 bases left between them. Germline CDR1 is SGHTA and CDR2 is FQGNSA. This chain's CDR3 is CASSLSQGNYGYTF. The DNA of the CDR3 is TGTGCCAGCAGCCTCTCACAAGGGAACTATGGCTACACCTTC. The full variable domain, rest sourced from reference TRBV7-2 and TRBJ1-2, is GAGVSQSPSNKVTEKGKDVELRCDPISGHTALYWYRQSLGQGLEFLIYFQGNSAPDKSGLPSDRFSAERTGGSVSTLTIQRTQQEDSAVYLCASSLSQGNYGYTFGSGTRLTVV.

Only a few counts were recorded for this clone. The chain uses TRBV2 and TRBJ1-2, with D maybe TRBD1 (6 bases). Trimming took off 4 bases at V and 3 bases at J, with 15 bases between the two ends. The CDR3 sequence is 15 residues long. From germline, CDR1 is SNHLY and CDR2 FYNNEI. The CDR3: CASSAGDNYYYGYTF. The CDR3 region has the DNA TGTGCCAGCAGTGCCGGGGACAACTACTACTATGGCTACACCTTC. The complete variable domain, with remaining parts taken from reference TRBV2 and TRBJ1-2, reads EPEVTQTPSHQVTQMGQEVILRCVPISNHLYFYWYRQILGQKVEFLVSFYNNEISEKSEIFDDQFSVERPDGSNFTLKIRSTKLEDSAMYFCASSAGDNYYYGYTFGSGTRLTVV.

This clone came up a few times. This rearrangement joins TRBV5-6 to TRBJ2-7; 10 bases line up with TRBD2. Trimming removed 3 bases from V and 1 base from J; junction bases left unmatched: 10. In germline, CDR1 is SGHDT, CDR2 YYEEEE. The CDR3 length is 17 residues. CDR3 DNA: TGTGCCAGCAGCTCCAGCGGGAGGGCCTTTTATTCCTACGAGCAGTACTTC. This translates into CASSSSGRAFYSYEQYF. Drawing the rest from reference TRBV5-6 and TRBJ2-7, the complete variable domain is DAGVTQSPTHLIKTRGQQVTLRCSPKSGHDTVSWYQQALGQGPQFIFQYYEEEERQRGNFPDRFSGHQFPNYSSELNVNALLLGDSALYLCASSSSGRAFYSYEQYFGPGTRLTVT.

The chain recombines TRBV30 with TRBJ2-1; TRBD1 or TRBD2 may be the D gene (5 bases each). Per the germline V gene, CDR1 is GTSNPN and CDR2 is SVGIG (reference sequence). The germline V and J ends were trimmed by 3 bases and 0 bases, with 9 bases remaining between them. The CDR3 is 14 amino acids. The CDR3 DNA reads as TGTGCCTGGAGCGCAGGGAGCTCCTACAATGAGCAGTTCTTC. Its translation is CAWSAGSSYNEQFF.

Turning to this clone: A read error may account for a junction end that differs from germline. The CDR3 DNA follows: TGTGCTAGCAGCTTGGAGGCGGGGGCGGAGACCCAGTACTTC. Translated, it gives CASSLEAGAETQYF. The V gene is TRBV7-7, the J gene TRBJ2-5; TRBD2 might be the D (7 bases). The germline V gene encodes CDR1 SSHAT and CDR2 FNYEAQ (reference sequence). The CDR3 sequence is 14 residues long. Full variable domain (outside the CDR3, taken from reference TRBV7-7 and TRBJ2-5): GAGVSQSPRYKVTKRGQDVTLRCDPISSHATLYWYQQALGQGPEFLTYFNYEAQPDKSGLPSDRFSAERPEGSISTLTIQRTEQRDSAMYRCASSLEAGAETQYFGPGTRLLVL.

The chain has TRBV10-3 and TRBJ2-3; unclear D gene. CDR3 length equals 15 residues. The germline CDR1 and CDR2 sequences are ENHRY and SYGVKD. Deletions cut 4 bases from V and 1 base from J, with 12 bases between. The CDR3 nucleotides read TGTGCCATCAGTGGGAGCCCGACACGCACAGATACGCAGTATTTT. It encodes CAISGSPTRTDTQYF.

The chain is built from TRBV19 and TRBJ2-5, with D possibly TRBD2 on 6 matching bases. The CDR3 has 16 amino acids. Germline-derived CDR1 and CDR2 are LNHDA and SQIVND (reference sequence). The V end was cut by 3 bases, the J end by 4 bases, with 18 bases between. CDR3 DNA sequence: TGTGCCAGTAGTATCTCCCGAGCACGGGAGAGAGAGACCCAGTACTTC. Protein: CASSISRARERETQYF.